Each of the 3 T cell receptor beta chains below was sequenced from the same sample in a study of early T cells in non-severe SARS-CoV-2 infection. One entry per CDR3 protein, called by TCRdb with MiXCR from the 5' RACE reads. The data show roughly 86,000 distinct CDR3 sequences, with more than 5% seen just once and roughly 8.4% held by the top ten. The specimen sequenced was whole blood. These receptors were obtained from an adult who was a healthcare worker with PCR-confirmed SARS-CoV-2 infection or an uninfected control (not recorded which).

This chain connects TRBV6-1 to TRBJ1-1; D unclear. The V end was cut by 3 bases, the J end by 0 bases, with 5 bases between. The CDR3 covers 13 residues. The germline V gene encodes CDR1 MNHNS and CDR2 SASEGT. CDR3 amino acids: CASSETLNTEAFF. Here the CDR3 DNA reads TGTGCCAGCAGTGAGACGCTGAACACTGAAGCTTTCTTT.

This clonotype showed up many times. The rearrangement uses TRBV30 and TRBJ2-1; possibly TRBD2 for D (7 bases). The germline V gene has CDR1 GTSNPN and CDR2 SVGIG (reference sequence). V lost 5 bases and J 1 base, leaving 12 bases between the germline ends. The CDR3 length is 14 residues. CDR3 protein: CAWHGGQSYNEQFF. In DNA form, the CDR3 reads TGTGCCTGGCACGGGGGGCAGTCCTACAATGAGCAGTTCTTC.

This clonotype was seen only a few times. The chain employs TRBV3-1 and TRBJ2-3, with 15 bases fitting TRBD2. Unmatched junction bases numbered 0, after V lost 4 bases and J lost 1 base. From germline, CDR1 is LGHDT and CDR2 YNNKEL (reference sequence). The CDR3 consists of 16 residues. This CDR3 reads CASSRTSGGGTDTQYF. The CDR3 DNA reads TGTGCCAGCAGCCGGACTAGCGGGGGGGGCACAGATACGCAGTATTTT.